Detailed here is one T cell receptor (beta chain). Its antigen remains unidentified. The sample holds no much larger clone one base away, and base qualities are not on file. To prepare the library, the immunoSEQ multiplex PCR assay was applied. Deep sequencing of rearranged TCR beta loci, alongside multiparametric flow cytometry, was used to profile T cell repertoires. As stored in TCRdb, this immuneACCESS dataset retains in-frame rearrangements with V and J assigned. A fraction of the clones does not appear; measured against another copy, unresolved V genes explain less than half of the discrepancy, and the remainder lacks a known reason. The table for this sample lists tens of thousands of clones; 80% to 90% of them were counted only once. 11% of the sample is in the top ten clones. The data belong to a study of lymphopenia after photon versus proton radiotherapy (dated by TCRdb to between 2018 and 2021). At the level of the whole study: The immunological effects of photon versus proton radiation therapy were compared in patients with gastrointestinal tumors who developed high-grade lymphopenia. The roughly 21 patients in the cohort had gastrointestinal tumors, were treated with either photon or proton therapy, and subsequently developed lymphopenia. The goal of the study was to describe how the two radiation modalities differ in their effects on the immune system. What the work shows at the level of the full study, not this receptor alone: Across the cohort, a larger post-nadir drop in TCR diversity was inversely correlated with overall survival time among patients who died. After the lymphocyte count nadir, repertoires from photon-treated patients showed oligoclonal expansion, particularly of CD8+ Temra cells, and this expansion drove the decline in diversity. Proton-treated patients stayed relatively stable during treatment, while photon-treated patients lost naive T cells and TCR diversity and gained effector/memory populations. The survival association was assessed only in patients who died, and the authors presented better survival with proton therapy as a possibility rather than a demonstrated result.

The germline ends are 11 bases apart after V is trimmed by 1 base and J by 5 bases. The germline V gene encodes CDR1 SEHNR and CDR2 FQNEAQ (reference sequence). Inclusive of the bounding cysteine and phenylalanine, the CDR3 is 14 residues long. CDR3 DNA is the only sequence kept; it has 42 bases, read in frame from the first base. The sample was peripheral blood, taken from a patient treated with proton-based radiotherapy. The chain is encoded by TRBV7-9 joined to TRBJ2-5; a weak D assignment points to TRBD1 (6 bases agree). The source is a man aged 80 or over with esophageal cancer. The CDR3 amino acid sequence is: CASSLVGRGETQYF. Here is the DNA: TGTGCCAGCAGCTTAGTAGGCAGGGGCGAGACCCAGTACTTC. The CDR3 plus the reference TRBV7-9 and TRBJ2-5 genes for the other parts give the full variable domain: DTGVSQNPRHKITKRGQNVTFRCDPISEHNRLYWYRQTLGQGPEFLTYFQNEAQLEKSRLLSDRFSAERPKGSFSTLEIQRTEQGDSAMYLCASSLVGRGETQYFGPGTRLLVL.